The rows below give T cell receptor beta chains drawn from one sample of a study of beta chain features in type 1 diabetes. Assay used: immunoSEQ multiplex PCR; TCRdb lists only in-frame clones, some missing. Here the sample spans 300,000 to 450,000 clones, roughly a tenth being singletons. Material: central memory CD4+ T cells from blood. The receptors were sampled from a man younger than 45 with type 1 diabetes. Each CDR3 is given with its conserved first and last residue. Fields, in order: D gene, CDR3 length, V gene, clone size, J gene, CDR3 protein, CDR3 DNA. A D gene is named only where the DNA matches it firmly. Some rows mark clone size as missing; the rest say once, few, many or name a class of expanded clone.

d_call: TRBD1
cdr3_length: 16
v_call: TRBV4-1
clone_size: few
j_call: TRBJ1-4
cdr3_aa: CASSRNSGTGGEKLFF
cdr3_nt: TGCGCCAGCAGCCGGAATTCCGGGACAGGGGGTGAAAAACTGTTTTTT

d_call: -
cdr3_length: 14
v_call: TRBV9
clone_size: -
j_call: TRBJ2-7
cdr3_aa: CASSVDNKFYEQYF
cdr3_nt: TGTGCCAGCAGCGTAGACAACAAGTTCTACGAGCAGTACTTC

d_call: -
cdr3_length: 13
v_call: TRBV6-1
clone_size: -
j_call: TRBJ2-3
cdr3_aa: CACRRDYADTQYF
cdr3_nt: TGTGCCTGTCGGCGGGATTACGCAGATACGCAGTATTTT

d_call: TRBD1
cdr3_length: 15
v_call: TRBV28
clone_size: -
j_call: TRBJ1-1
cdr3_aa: CASSPSRDRGTEAFF
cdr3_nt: TGTGCCAGCAGCCCGTCCCGGGACAGGGGAACTGAAGCTTTCTTT

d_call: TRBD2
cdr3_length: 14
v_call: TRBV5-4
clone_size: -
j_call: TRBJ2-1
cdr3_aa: CASSLWAGDNEQFF
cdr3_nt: TGCGCCAGCAGCTTGTGGGCGGGAGACAATGAGCAGTTCTTC

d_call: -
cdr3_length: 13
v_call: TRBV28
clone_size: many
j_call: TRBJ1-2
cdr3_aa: CASSLGTNYGYTF
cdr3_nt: TGTGCCAGCAGTTTAGGTACTAACTATGGCTACACCTTC

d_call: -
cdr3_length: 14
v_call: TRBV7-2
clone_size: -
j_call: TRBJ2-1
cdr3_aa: CASSSKRGYNEQFF
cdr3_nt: TGTGCCAGCAGCTCTAAAAGGGGATACAATGAGCAGTTCTTC

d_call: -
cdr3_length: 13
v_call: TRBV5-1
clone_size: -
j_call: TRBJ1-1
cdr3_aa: CASSLVVMTEAFF
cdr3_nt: TGCGCCAGCAGCTTGGTAGTTATGACTGAAGCTTTCTTT

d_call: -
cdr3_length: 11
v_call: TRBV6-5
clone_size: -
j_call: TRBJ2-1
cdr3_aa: CASSSLVEQFF
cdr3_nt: TGTGCCAGCAGTTCACTGGTTGAGCAGTTCTTC

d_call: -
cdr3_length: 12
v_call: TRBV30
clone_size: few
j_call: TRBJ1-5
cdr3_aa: CAWGGNNQPQHF
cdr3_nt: TGTGCCTGGGGGGGAAACAATCAGCCCCAGCATTTT

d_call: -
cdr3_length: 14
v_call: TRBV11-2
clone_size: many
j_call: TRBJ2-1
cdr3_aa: CASSSYQGWDEQFF
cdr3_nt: TGTGCCAGCAGCTCGTACCAGGGTTGGGATGAGCAGTTCTTC

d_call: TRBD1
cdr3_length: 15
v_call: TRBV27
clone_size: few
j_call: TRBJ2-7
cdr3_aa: CASRPRGTGRYEQYF
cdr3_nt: TGTGCCAGCAGACCTCGGGGGACAGGGCGTTACGAGCAGTACTTC

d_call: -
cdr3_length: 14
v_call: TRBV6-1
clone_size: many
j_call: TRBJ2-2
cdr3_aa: CASRIREGAGELFF
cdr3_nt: TGTGCCAGCAGAATAAGGGAGGGGGCCGGGGAGCTGTTTTTT

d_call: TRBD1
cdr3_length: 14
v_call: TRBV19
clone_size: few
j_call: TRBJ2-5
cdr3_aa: CASSGRQGYETQYF
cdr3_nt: TGTGCCAGTAGTGGTCGACAGGGTTATGAGACCCAGTACTTC

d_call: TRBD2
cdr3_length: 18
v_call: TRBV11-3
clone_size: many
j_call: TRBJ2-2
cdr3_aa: CASSLDQGGSGNTGELFF
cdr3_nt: TGTGCCAGCAGCTTAGATCAGGGAGGGAGTGGAAACACCGGGGAGCTGTTTTTT

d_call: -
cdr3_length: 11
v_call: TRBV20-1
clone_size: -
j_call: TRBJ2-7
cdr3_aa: CSAAQGNEQYF
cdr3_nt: TGCAGTGCTGCCCAAGGCAACGAGCAGTACTTC

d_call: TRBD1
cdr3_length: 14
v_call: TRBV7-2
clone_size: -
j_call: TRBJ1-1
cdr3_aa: CASSTETGGEAAFF
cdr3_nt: TGTGCCAGCAGCACCGAGACAGGGGGCGAAGCAGCTTTCTTT

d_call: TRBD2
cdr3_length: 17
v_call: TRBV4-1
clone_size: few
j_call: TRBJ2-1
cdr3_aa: CASSHASGRGTYNEQFF
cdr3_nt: TGCGCCAGCAGCCATGCTAGCGGGAGAGGAACCTACAATGAGCAGTTCTTC

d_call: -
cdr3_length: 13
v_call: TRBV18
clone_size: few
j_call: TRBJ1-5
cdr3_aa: CASSPAGDQPQHF
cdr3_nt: TGTGCCAGCTCACCAGCGGGGGATCAGCCCCAGCATTTT

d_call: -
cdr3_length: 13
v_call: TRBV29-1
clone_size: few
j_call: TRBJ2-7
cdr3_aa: CSVRGYTPYEQYF
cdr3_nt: TGCAGCGTCAGGGGCTATACTCCCTACGAGCAGTACTTC

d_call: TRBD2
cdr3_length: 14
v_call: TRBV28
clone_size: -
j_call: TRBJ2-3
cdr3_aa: CASSSGGPTDTQYF
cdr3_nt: TGTGCCAGCAGTTCGGGAGGACCCACAGATACGCAGTATTTT

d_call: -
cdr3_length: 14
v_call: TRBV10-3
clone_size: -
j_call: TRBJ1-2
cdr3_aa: CAISESTRTNGYTF
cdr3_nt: TGTGCCATCAGTGAGTCGACCAGGACTAATGGCTACACCTTC

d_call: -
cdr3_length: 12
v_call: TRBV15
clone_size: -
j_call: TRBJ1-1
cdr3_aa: CATSKENTEAFF
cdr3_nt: TGTGCCACCAGCAAGGAGAACACTGAAGCTTTCTTT

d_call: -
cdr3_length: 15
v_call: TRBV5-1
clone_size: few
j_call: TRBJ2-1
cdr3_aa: CASSLPGHQLNEQFF
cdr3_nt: TGCGCCAGCAGCTTACCGGGACACCAGCTCAATGAGCAGTTCTTC

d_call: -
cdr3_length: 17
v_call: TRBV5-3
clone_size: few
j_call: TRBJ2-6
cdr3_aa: CASAGDGYYSGANVLTF
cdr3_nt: TGCGCCAGCGCTGGGGACGGATACTACTCTGGGGCCAACGTCCTGACTTTC

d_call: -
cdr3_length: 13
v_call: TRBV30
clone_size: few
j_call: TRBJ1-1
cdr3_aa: CAWSGQGTDEAFF
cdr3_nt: TGTGCCTGGAGTGGGCAGGGGACGGATGAAGCTTTCTTT

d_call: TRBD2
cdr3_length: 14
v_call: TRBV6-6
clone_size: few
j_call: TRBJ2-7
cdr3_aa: CATALAGGRGEQYF
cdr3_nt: TGTGCCACCGCTTTAGCGGGAGGGCGAGGCGAGCAGTACTTC

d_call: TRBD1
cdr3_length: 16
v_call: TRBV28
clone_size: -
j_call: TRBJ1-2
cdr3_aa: CASSARWTGEQKGYTF
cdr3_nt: TGTGCCAGCAGTGCGCGTTGGACAGGGGAACAGAAGGGCTACACCTTC

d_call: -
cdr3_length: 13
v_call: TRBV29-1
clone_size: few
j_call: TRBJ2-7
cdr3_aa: CSVDGPGSYEQYF
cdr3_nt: TGCAGCGTTGACGGACCTGGGTCCTACGAGCAGTACTTC

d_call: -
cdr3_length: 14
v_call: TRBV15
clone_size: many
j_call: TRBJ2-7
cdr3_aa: CATSRDRTDYEQYF
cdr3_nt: TGTGCCACCAGCAGAGATAGGACAGATTACGAGCAGTACTTC

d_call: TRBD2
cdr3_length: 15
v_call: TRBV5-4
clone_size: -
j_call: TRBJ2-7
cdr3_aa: CASSLEASGRREQYF
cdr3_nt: TGTGCCAGCAGCTTGGAGGCTAGCGGACGAAGAGAGCAGTACTTC

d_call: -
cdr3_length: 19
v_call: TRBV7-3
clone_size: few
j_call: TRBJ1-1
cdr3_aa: CASSLAHEGKSRENTEAFF
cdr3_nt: TGTGCCAGCAGCTTAGCCCATGAAGGAAAATCTCGCGAAAACACTGAAGCTTTCTTT

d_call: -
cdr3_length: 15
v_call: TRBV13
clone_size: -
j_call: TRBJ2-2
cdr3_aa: CASSLGGRAAGELFF
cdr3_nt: TGTGCCAGCAGCTTAGGTGGAAGGGCGGCCGGGGAGCTGTTTTTT

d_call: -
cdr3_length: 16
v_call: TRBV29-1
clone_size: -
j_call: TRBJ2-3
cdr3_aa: CSVEGARGSSTDTQYF
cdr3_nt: TGCAGCGTTGAAGGCGCCCGGGGGTCTAGCACAGATACGCAGTATTTT

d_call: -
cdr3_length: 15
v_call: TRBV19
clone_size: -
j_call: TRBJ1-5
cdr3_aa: CASSYGQRLNQPQHF
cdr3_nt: TGTGCCAGTAGTTATGGACAAAGACTCAATCAGCCCCAGCATTTT

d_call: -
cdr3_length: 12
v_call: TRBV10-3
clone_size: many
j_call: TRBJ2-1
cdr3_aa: CAISASFNEQFF
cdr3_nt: TGTGCCATCAGTGCCAGCTTCAATGAGCAGTTCTTC

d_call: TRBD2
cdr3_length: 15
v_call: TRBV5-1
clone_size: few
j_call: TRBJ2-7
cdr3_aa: CASRLAEGFTYEQYF
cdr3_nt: TGCGCCAGCAGACTAGCGGAGGGGTTCACCTACGAGCAGTACTTC

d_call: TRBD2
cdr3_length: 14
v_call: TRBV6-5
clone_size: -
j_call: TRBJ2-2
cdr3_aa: CASNAALADGELFF
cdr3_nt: TGTGCCAGCAACGCCGCTCTAGCGGACGGGGAGCTGTTTTTT

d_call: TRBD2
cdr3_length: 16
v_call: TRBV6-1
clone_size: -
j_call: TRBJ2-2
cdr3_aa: CASSDPGLAVTGELFF
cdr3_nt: TGTGCCAGCAGTGACCCGGGACTAGCCGTAACCGGGGAGCTGTTTTTT

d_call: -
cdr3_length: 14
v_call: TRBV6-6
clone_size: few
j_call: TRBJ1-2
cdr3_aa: CASSPLGASYGYTF
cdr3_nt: TGTGCCAGCAGTCCCCTAGGAGCGTCGTATGGCTACACCTTC

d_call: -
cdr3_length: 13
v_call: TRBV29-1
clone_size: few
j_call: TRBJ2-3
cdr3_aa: CSTDPQGGDTQYF
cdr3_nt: TGCAGCACTGATCCCCAGGGGGGGGATACGCAGTATTTT

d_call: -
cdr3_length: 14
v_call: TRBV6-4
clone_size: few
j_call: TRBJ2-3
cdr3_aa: CASSDRLASDTQYF
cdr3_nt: TGTGCCAGCAGTGATCGTCTAGCTTCAGATACGCAGTATTTT